This T cell receptor beta chain was profiled in a study of lymphopenia after photon versus proton radiotherapy (dated by TCRdb to between 2019 and 2020). Background on the whole study: The immunological effects of photon versus proton radiation therapy were compared in patients with gastrointestinal tumors who developed high-grade lymphopenia. The cohort included 20 patients with gastrointestinal tumors who developed lymphopenia after receiving either photon or proton therapy. The study aimed to characterize how the two radiation modalities differ in their impact on the immune system.

The germline V gene (reference sequence) specifies GTSNPN as CDR1 and SVGIG as CDR2. Taken from cysteine to phenylalanine, the CDR3 has 16 residues. Left in the record is the CDR3 DNA by itself, 48 bases read in frame from the first base. The germline V end is reduced by 2 bases and the J end by 1 base; junction bases left unmatched: 10. Results the study describes overall, beyond this receptor: Across the cohort, among patients who died, a greater drop in TCR diversity after the nadir was inversely correlated with overall survival time. Once the lymphocyte count had reached its nadir, the repertoires of photon-treated patients showed oligoclonal expansion, particularly of CD8+ Temra cells, and this expansion drove the decline in diversity. Relative stability during treatment was observed in proton-treated patients, whereas loss of naive T cells and TCR diversity and gain of effector/memory populations were observed in photon-treated patients. The authors looked at the survival association only in patients who died, and they framed better survival with proton therapy as a possibility rather than a demonstrated result.

About this clone: Its antigen target is currently unknown. No qualities accompany the bases; no much larger clone lies one base away.

Library generation was performed with the immunoSEQ multiplex PCR assay. T cell repertoires were profiled with deep sequencing of rearranged TCR beta loci together with multiparametric flow cytometry. In TCRdb, the immuneACCESS table is reduced to in-frame sequences with V and J assigned. These tables do not hold every clone; where another copy was compared, an unresolved V gene accounts for under half, and the others remain unexplained. This sample is represented by approximately 150,000 clones; 75% to 90% of them were singletons. The biggest ten clones account for 4% to 5% of the sample. This specimen was peripheral blood, taken from a patient treated with photon-based radiotherapy. This receptor was obtained from a man between 45 and 60 years old with gastric cancer. The chain is assembled from TRBV30 and TRBJ1-1, and 7 bases in between align with TRBD1. The nucleotides are TGTGCCTGGAGTCGAGTTACAGGGGACCAGAACACTGAAGCTTTCTTT. Its protein reads: CAWSRVTGDQNTEAFF.